The clone carrying this TCR beta chain was detected only a few times. Its specificity is unknown. The data originate from a study of blood T cells in healthy people across ages. Together with a sample-barcoded 5' primer, a J-beta primer mix was included in a second PCR lasting about 6 to 12 cycles. Sequencing of every sample gave 3 million or more CDR3-containing paired-end reads. In TCRdb, the 5' RACE reads were re-called with MiXCR into one record per CDR3 protein. The sample shows fewer than 950,000 distinct CDR3 sequences, about 55% of them seen only once. Study-wide results and limits: Naive CD4+ cell counts and diversity both ran higher in long-lived than in aged donors. Diversity figures based on one million T cells were deemed too low.

J was trimmed by 2 bases and V by 5 bases; bases with no gene match: 3. Per germline, CDR1 SGHNT and CDR2 YENEEA. This CDR3 has 15 residues. The receptor comes from a man at least 80 years old in good health. The genes are TRBV11-3 and TRBJ2-5; TRBD2 agrees at 12 bases. The material sequenced was blood. CDR3 loop: CASSPTSGRQETQYF. CDR3 sequence (DNA): TGTGCCAGCAGCCCCACTAGCGGGAGGCAAGAGACCCAGTACTTC.